This T cell receptor beta chain stems from a study of radiotherapy plus CTLA-4 blockade in lung cancer. After removal of 4 bases from V and 6 bases from J, the junction contained 16 bases not matched to a gene. The CDR3 has 17 residues. Germline V gene data show CDR1 as SGDLS and CDR2 as YYNGEE. Regarding the study as a whole: Blood saw expansion of tumor-derived TCR clones after radiotherapy plus ipilimumab. Per reports, early blood T cell clone dynamics, plus interferon-beta, forecast response most strongly.

As to this clone: Its target is unknown.

Clones were read by immunoSEQ multiplex PCR, and TCRdb kept only the in-frame ones, dropping some. This sample has 45,000 to 55,000 clones; 70% to 90% occur once, and the top ten carry approximately 8%. The chain combines TRBV9 with TRBJ2-5; 9 bases are shared with TRBD1. Sequenced here: peripheral blood, sampled from a patient treated with radiotherapy plus ipilimumab. This clonotype originated in a human donor with non-small cell lung cancer whose response to radiotherapy plus ipilimumab could not be evaluated. The CDR3 sequence is CASSPGPGQGPSKTQYF. CDR3 nucleotide sequence: TGTGCCAGCAGCCCAGGCCCGGGACAGGGACCTTCGAAGACCCAGTACTTC.